Below, one T cell receptor (beta chain) is given with its context. Its antigen is unidentified. CDR3 size: 17 residues. Germline assignment: CDR1 LNHNV and CDR2 YYDKDF (reference sequence). These data belong to a study of CXCR3-negative and CXCR3-positive naive CD8 T cells. UMI-labeled TRB cDNA libraries were prepared by 5' RACE. After re-calling the 5' RACE reads, TCRdb lists one entry per CDR3 protein, DNA absent. Recorded for this sample: roughly 80,000 distinct CDR3 sequences. Subsets of CD8+ T cells were each sorted in triplicate at some 300,000 cells apiece. Cells classed as naive CD8+ T cells were CD45RO-CCR7+CD27+CD95-. Whole-study findings and limits: CXCR3-positive naive cells carried more hydrophobic TRB CDR3s than CXCR3-negative naive cells did.

The TCR was taken from a human donor in good health. Some clones in this sample may be carry-over from other donors' samples. The rearrangement links TRBV15 to TRBJ2-1; TCRdb gives TRBD2 as the D gene, but with no DNA this cannot be confirmed. Sequencing was carried out using naive CXCR3+ CD8+ T cells from blood. Documented subset: CD45RO-CCR7+CD27+CD95- naive CD8+ T cells expressing CXCR3 (TNR3+). CDR3 sequence reads: CATSRNSLGGSYNEQFF.